This T cell receptor (beta chain) was documented in a study of blood T cell repertoires in COVID-19. Study-level background: Donors in the United States, Italy and Spain gave samples during acute or convalescent COVID-19. Sample material is recorded as cDNA or gDNA derived from T cells, B-cell-depleted T cells, or PBMCs.

V was shortened by 4 bases and J by 2 bases, with 13 bases between the two germline ends. The CDR3 has 15 amino acids. The germline V gene encodes CDR1 MDHEN and CDR2 SYDVKM. Original data processing: Estimation of nucleated cell counts was performed using reference gene primer amplification. This table comes from immunoSEQ multiplex PCR, and its TCRdb copy is limited to in-frame clones, with some not included. The D gene and trimming were derived from the DNA, and the V and J assignments and clone size from that table. The repertoire holds about 130,000 clones, with roughly 72% as singletons. The TCR comes from a human donor in a cohort sampled during active COVID-19. The chain has TRBV28 and TRBJ2-3, with D tentatively TRBD1 (5 bases). Sequencing was carried out using peripheral blood. DNA of the CDR3: TGTGCCAGCAGTTCCCCCCAGGGCAACACAGATACGCAGTATTTT. This encodes CASSSPQGNTDTQYF. The whole variable domain, filled in from reference TRBV28 and TRBJ2-3, reads DVKVTQSSRYLVKRTGEKVFLECVQDMDHENMFWYRQDPGLGLRLIYFSYDVKMKEKGDIPEGYSVSREKKERFSLILESASTNQTSMYLCASSSPQGNTDTQYFGPGTRLTVL.